What follows describes a single T cell receptor (beta chain). It lacks a known antigen. There are no base qualities to consult, and no much larger clone falls within one base. CDR1 and CDR2, per the germline V gene, are MNHEY and SVGAGI. The CDR3 numbers 13 residues from cysteine through phenylalanine. Only the CDR3 region is kept as DNA, spanning 39 bases read in frame from base 1. The trim is 6 bases for V and 4 bases for J, with a gap of 9 bases between the germline ends. The data derive from a study of OX40 agonist ivuxolimab in advanced cancers. Background for the entire study: Ivuxolimab was an agonistic, fully human IgG2 monoclonal antibody directed against OX40 (CD134), a costimulatory receptor. Intravenous ivuxolimab was administered to patients every 2 weeks at six dose levels: 0.01, 0.1, 0.3, 1.5, 3 and 10 mg/kg. Of the 50 to 55 dose-escalation patients, hepatocellular carcinoma was present in around 20, melanoma in around 15, renal cell carcinoma in 9 and head and neck cancer in 9. In the dose-escalation cohort, 70% to 90% of patients were male, and the mean age was around 65 years with a range of roughly 20 to 85. Patients were allowed to have had prior anti-PD-1, anti-PD-L1 or anti-CTLA-4 therapy, and 40% of the dose-escalation patients had been treated with checkpoint inhibitors. Partial responses occurred in three dose-escalation patients, of whom one had hepatocellular carcinoma and two had cutaneous melanoma. The point of sequencing TCRbeta in the periphery was to test whether ivuxolimab changed TCR sequence diversity and drove clonal T-cell expansion. The paper reports the monotherapy dose-escalation portion (N of about 50 patients) of the phase I ivuxolimab trial.

What the authors observed across the whole study: On average, CD8+ T cells showed more expanded clones than CD4+ T cells after ivuxolimab. Low levels of normalized T-cell clonal expansion were also seen in some patients who did not respond. Partial responders in the 0.1-3.0 mg/kg groups had among the lowest normalized peripheral clonal expansion, especially among CD8+ T cells. At doses of 0.1 to 3.0 mg/kg, clonal expansion of both CD4+ and CD8+ blood T cells was observed from baseline to week 6. Antigen specificity was not determined for the clonally expanded peripheral T cells.

Patients with a history of autoimmune disease or receiving systemic immunosuppression were excluded from the trial. Peripheral blood for TCR sequencing was drawn from every dose cohort at baseline, at cycle 4 day 1 and at cycle 7 day 1. The samples were taken from a phase I, first-in-human, multicenter, open-label dose-escalation trial of ivuxolimab. The trial enrolled adults with locally advanced or metastatic head and neck squamous cell, hepatocellular, melanoma or renal cell carcinoma. Before TCR sequencing, CD4+ T cells and CD8+ T cells from peripheral blood were sorted into separate populations. Genomic DNA was extracted from sorted cells for sequencing of the TCRbeta CDR3 region. The immunoSEQ Assay was used for sequencing of TCRbeta CDR3 regions. TCRdb's version of the immuneACCESS table is confined to in-frame rearrangements and falls short of the full clone set. An unresolved V gene accounts for under half of the shortfall where checked; the remainder is of unknown origin. Counted in this sample were 20,000 to 30,000 clones; roughly four fifths of them appeared once. Clones ranked in the top ten supply 13% to 15% of the sample.

In this chain, TRBV6-5 is recombined with TRBJ2-2; the D gene is tentatively TRBD1 or TRBD2, each matching 5 bases. The clonotype comes from an adult with an advanced solid tumor such as melanoma, head and neck, liver or kidney cancer. The specimen comprised CD4+ or CD8+ T cells sorted from blood, sampled in a trial of the OX40 agonist ivuxolimab. CDR3 loop: CASSGTATGELFF. The nucleotide sequence is TGTGCCAGCAGCGGGACGGCCACCGGGGAGCTGTTTTTT.